These T cell receptor beta chains were read from a single sample in a study of blood T cell repertoires in COVID-19. The protocol was immunoSEQ multiplex PCR, while the TCRdb copy is restricted to in-frame clones and leaves out a portion. Found here are more than 95,000 clones, roughly 80% of them singletons; the top ten hold 15% to 20%. The sequencing sample was made of peripheral blood. These receptors originate from a man older than 75 with acute or convalescent COVID-19. Each CDR3 is given with its conserved first and last residue. The D gene is left open where the match is weak. The size entry is marked missing in some rows and otherwise reads once, few, many or a size class.

cdr3_nt cdr3_aa v_call d_call clone_size j_call
TGTGCCAGCAGGAGGGGGACAGGGGGTAACGAAGCTTTCTTT CASRRGTGGNEAFF TRBV2 TRBD1 - TRBJ1-1
TGTGCCAGCAGTACGACAGTGGCGGCTACCGCGGGCTACACCTTC CASSTTVAATAGYTF TRBV6-5 - few TRBJ1-2
TGTGCCAGCAGTGCCAGACAGGGGTCGCAGACCCAGTACTTC CASSARQGSQTQYF TRBV28 TRBD1 - TRBJ2-5
TGTGCCAGCAGTCCACCGGGACAGGGATCCAATGAGCAGTTCTTC CASSPPGQGSNEQFF TRBV6-5 TRBD1 once TRBJ2-1
TGCGCCAGCAGCCAAGCCTTAGACAGGATAAGGTGGTACACCTTC CASSQALDRIRWYTF TRBV4-3 - once TRBJ1-2
TGCGCCAGCAGCCCTACGGTTTCCTACGAGCAGTACTTC CASSPTVSYEQYF TRBV5-1 - - TRBJ2-7
TGTGCCATCGGGGGGGACGGCTACACCTTC CAIGGDGYTF TRBV10-3 - - TRBJ1-2
TGTGCCAGCAGCTTGGATATTTTAGGGGTGGGAGGCTACACCTTC CASSLDILGVGGYTF TRBV5-4 - - TRBJ1-2
TGTGCCTGGAGTGTAACCGGACTTGGCGGCACTGAAGCTTTCTTT CAWSVTGLGGTEAFF TRBV30 - - TRBJ1-1
TGTGCCAGCAGTCCCCACGCCAGGGCTAGCACAGATACGCAGTATTTT CASSPHARASTDTQYF TRBV2 - - TRBJ2-3
TGTGCCACCAGTGACCCAGCGGGAGGGTACCAAGAGACCCAGTACTTC CATSDPAGGYQETQYF TRBV24-1 TRBD2 - TRBJ2-5
TGTGCCAGCAAGCCCGGGACTAGCGGAACCTACGAGCAGTACTTC CASKPGTSGTYEQYF TRBV27 TRBD2 - TRBJ2-7
TGTGCCAGTAGTGCGAGGGACAGGCCTCCCTACGAGCAGTACTTC CASSARDRPPYEQYF TRBV19 TRBD1 - TRBJ2-7
TGTGCCAGTAGAGGGGAGGGGTCGCTAATGGAGACCCAGTACTTC CASRGEGSLMETQYF TRBV19 TRBD2 - TRBJ2-5
TGTGCCAGCAGCCCACAGGGGGCCGGGGAGCTGTTTTTT CASSPQGAGELFF TRBV7-2 TRBD1 - TRBJ2-2
TGTGCCACCAGCGGACAGGGGCTTCAAGAGACCCAGTACTTC CATSGQGLQETQYF TRBV24-1 TRBD1 - TRBJ2-5
TGTGCCAGCAGTTATGCGGGAGAAACCTACGAGCAGTACTTC CASSYAGETYEQYF TRBV27 TRBD2 - TRBJ2-7
TGTGCCAGCAGTTACTCGACGGGTCCCATGAACACTGAAGCTTTCTTT CASSYSTGPMNTEAFF TRBV6-5 - - TRBJ1-1
TGTGCCAGCAGTTCGGTTATGGTCAATGAGCAGTTCTTC CASSSVMVNEQFF TRBV6-2/TRBV6-3 - - TRBJ2-1
TGCAGTGCTAGTGGCGGAACCTACAATGAGCAGTTCTTC CSASGGTYNEQFF TRBV20-1 - - TRBJ2-1
TGCGCCAGCAGTGAGTTGGACTCAACAGATACGCAGTATTTT CASSELDSTDTQYF TRBV10-1 - - TRBJ2-3
TGCGCCAGCAGCTTGGGGACAGAGAATTTCTATGGCTACACCTTC CASSLGTENFYGYTF TRBV5-1 - few TRBJ1-2
TGCGCCAGCAGCTTACAGGGGAACTATGGCTACACCTTC CASSLQGNYGYTF TRBV4-3 TRBD1 - TRBJ1-2
TGTGCCAGCAGTTTGAGGGCTCGAGGTTACAATGAGCAGTTCTTC CASSLRARGYNEQFF TRBV27 - - TRBJ2-1
TGTGCCAGCAGCTTAGCAGGGGATGGCTACACCTTC CASSLAGDGYTF TRBV7-2 - - TRBJ1-2
TGTGCCAGCAGTCAATCCTTAGCCGGCCCCCTCCACTTT CASSQSLAGPLHF TRBV27 - once TRBJ1-6
TGCGCCAGCAGCCAAGTTGCATCAGGGGGTGGATATGGCTACACCTTC CASSQVASGGGYGYTF TRBV4-3 TRBD1 once TRBJ1-2
TGTGCCAGCAGCCCGCGGGCCTCCAACACTGAAGCTTTCTTT CASSPRASNTEAFF TRBV7-8 - - TRBJ1-1
TGTGCCAGCAGCCCTAACAGGGGGTACAATGAGCAGTTCTTC CASSPNRGYNEQFF TRBV14 TRBD1 - TRBJ2-1
TGCGCCAGCAGCTTGGGGAGTTCTCAAGGCGGCACTGAAGCTTTCTTT CASSLGSSQGGTEAFF TRBV5-1 - - TRBJ1-1
TGTGCCAGCAGGGGGACTAGCTCCTACAATGAGCAGTTCTTC CASRGTSSYNEQFF TRBV2 TRBD2 - TRBJ2-1
TGTGCCAGCAGTTCGGCAGGGGGCGGTGGTGAAAAACTGTTTTTT CASSSAGGGGEKLFF TRBV28 TRBD1 - TRBJ1-4
TGCGCCAGCAGCCAAGATGGGGGACAGGGGATACTCACAGATACGCAGTATTTT CASSQDGGQGILTDTQYF TRBV4-1 TRBD1 - TRBJ2-3
TGTGCCAGCAGCTTAGCAGGGGGCCGGGAAGCTTTCTTT CASSLAGGREAFF TRBV11-3 TRBD1 - TRBJ1-1
TGTGCCAGCAGTTACCGGGGAGCCGGGAGAAGAAGCGAGCAGTACTTC CASSYRGAGRRSEQYF TRBV6-5 - - TRBJ2-7
TGTGCCAGCAGCTGGAGGACCCGCGGCGAAAAACTGTTTTTT CASSWRTRGEKLFF TRBV5-5 - - TRBJ1-4
TGTGCCAGCAGCTGGAACAGGGTCCTAAACACTGAAGCTTTCTTT CASSWNRVLNTEAFF TRBV5-6 - few TRBJ1-1
TGTGCCAGCAGTCCCAGACAGGTTGGAAACACCATATATTTT CASSPRQVGNTIYF TRBV6-2/TRBV6-3 - - TRBJ1-3
TGTGCCAGCTCATCGATGACACGGGACAGGGGACCCAATGAGCAGTTCTTC CASSSMTRDRGPNEQFF TRBV18 TRBD1 few TRBJ2-1
TGCGCCAGCAGCTTGGGGTCCGGGACTATCACCGGGGAGCTGTTTTTT CASSLGSGTITGELFF TRBV5-1 TRBD2 few TRBJ2-2
TGTGCCAGCAGTTTCGGACAGGGGGACGAGCAGTACTTC CASSFGQGDEQYF TRBV12-3/TRBV12-4 TRBD1 - TRBJ2-7
TGTGCCAGCAGCCCACCTAGCGGGAGCTCCTACGAGCAGTACTTC CASSPPSGSSYEQYF TRBV3-1/TRBV3-2 TRBD2 - TRBJ2-7
TGCGCCAGCAGCTTTGGGCAGGGTAACGCTAATGAAAAACTGTTTTTT CASSFGQGNANEKLFF TRBV5-1 - once TRBJ1-4
TGCGCCAGCAGCTCTAGACAGGGGGGAGACATTCAGTACTTC CASSSRQGGDIQYF TRBV5-1 TRBD1 once TRBJ2-4
TGCAGCGTTGAGGAACAGGGGGTATATCACTATGGCTACACCTTC CSVEEQGVYHYGYTF TRBV29-1 TRBD1 - TRBJ1-2
TGTGCCAGCAGCTTGGCCGCAGGGACAACTAATGAAAAACTGTTTTTT CASSLAAGTTNEKLFF TRBV5-4 - - TRBJ1-4
TGTGCCAGCAACGATGGGGGCCCTGGAAACACCATATATTTT CASNDGGPGNTIYF TRBV28 - - TRBJ1-3
TGTGCCAGCGTGTCGGGGGGCAGCCAAGAGACCCAGTACTTC CASVSGGSQETQYF TRBV28 - once TRBJ2-5
TGTGCCATCAGAGTTAGCGGGGGATACAATGAGCAGTTCTTC CAIRVSGGYNEQFF TRBV10-3 TRBD2 - TRBJ2-1
TGTGCCAGCAGTGAAGTCCGACAGCGACCTATGAACACTGAAGCTTTCTTT CASSEVRQRPMNTEAFF TRBV6-1 - - TRBJ1-1
TGTGCCAGCAGCCCCCCCGGGACTAGCGGGAGGGAGCAGTTCTTC CASSPPGTSGREQFF TRBV7-9 TRBD2 - TRBJ2-1